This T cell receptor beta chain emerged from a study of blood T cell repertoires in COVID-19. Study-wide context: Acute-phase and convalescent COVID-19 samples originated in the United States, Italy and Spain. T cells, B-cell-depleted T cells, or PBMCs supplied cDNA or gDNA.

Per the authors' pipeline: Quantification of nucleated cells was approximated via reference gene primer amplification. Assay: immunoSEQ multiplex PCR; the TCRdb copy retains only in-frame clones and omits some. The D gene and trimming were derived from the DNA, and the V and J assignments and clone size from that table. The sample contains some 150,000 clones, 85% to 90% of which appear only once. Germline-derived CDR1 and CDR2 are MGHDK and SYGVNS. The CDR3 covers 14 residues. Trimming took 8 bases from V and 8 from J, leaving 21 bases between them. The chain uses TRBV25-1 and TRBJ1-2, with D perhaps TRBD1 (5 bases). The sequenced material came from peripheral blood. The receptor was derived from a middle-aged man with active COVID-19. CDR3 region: CASSEGEMAKGYTF. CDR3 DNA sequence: TGTGCCAGCTCCGAAGGGGAAATGGCGAAAGGCTACACCTTC.